The 29 T cell receptor beta chains in this list originate from one sample, sequenced in a study of OX40 agonist ivuxolimab in advanced cancers. The method was immunoSEQ multiplex PCR; TCRdb's version includes in-frame clones alone and lacks a portion of them. The data contain 60,000 to 85,000 clones, under 95% of them singletons. The material was CD4+ or CD8+ T cells sorted from blood, obtained in a trial of the OX40 agonist ivuxolimab. The origin of the receptors is an adult with an advanced solid tumor such as melanoma, head and neck, liver or kidney cancer.

The gene calls are TRBV19 and TRBJ1-2, with D unresolved. V lost 7 bases, J lost 7 bases, and 19 bases lay in between. Per the germline V gene, CDR1 is LNHDA and CDR2 is SQIVND (reference sequence). The CDR3 extends over 14 amino acids. The CDR3 DNA reads TGTGCCAGTACCACCCTACAGCTGAGGGCTGGCTACACCTTC. This translates into CASTTLQLRAGYTF. The variable domain in full, completed from reference TRBV19 and TRBJ1-2, reads DGGITQSPKYLFRKEGQNVTLSCEQNLNHDAMYWYRQDPGQGLRLIYYSQIVNDFQKGDIAEGYSVSREKKESFPLTVTSAQKNPTAFYLCASTTLQLRAGYTFGSGTRLTVV.

The chain carries TRBV7-2 and TRBJ1-1, with 8 bases fitting TRBD1. There are 16 residues in the CDR3. J gave up 5 bases and V 0 bases, and 8 bases lay outside the gene matches. Germline loops: CDR1 SGHTA, CDR2 FQGNSA. The CDR3 reads CASSLALNRGETEAFF. In DNA form, the CDR3 reads TGTGCCAGCAGCTTAGCGCTAAACAGGGGGGAAACTGAAGCTTTCTTT.

V usage is TRBV6-5 and J usage is TRBJ1-2; D remains ambiguous. Trimming took off 6 bases at V and 2 bases at J, with 7 bases between the two ends. Germline V gene lookup returns CDR1 MNHEY and CDR2 SVGAGI. CDR3 length equals 12 residues. This chain's CDR3 is CASRAGNYGYTF. The DNA of the CDR3 is TGTGCCAGCAGGGCGGGGAACTATGGCTACACCTTC.

The V and J genes are TRBV4-2 and TRBJ2-7; D remains ambiguous. The germline V gene encodes CDR1 LGHNA and CDR2 YNFKEQ. The V gene lost 0 bases and the J gene lost 6 bases, with 12 bases spanning the gap. The CDR3 loop spans 14 amino acids. Here the CDR3 reads CASSQDRSSREQYF. The CDR3 DNA reads TGTGCCAGCAGCCAAGACAGGTCATCACGCGAGCAGTACTTC.

The V call is TRBV11-2, the J call TRBJ2-2, with D maybe TRBD1 (5 bases). Trimming pared 4 bases from V and 4 bases from J, leaving 10 bases between. This CDR3 has 14 amino acids. CDR1 is SGHAT and CDR2 is FQNNGV in the germline V gene. The CDR3 DNA reads TGTGCCAGCAGCTACGACAGTATCACCGGGGAGCTGTTTTTT. Its translation: CASSYDSITGELFF.

The rearrangement links TRBV30 to TRBJ2-7; possibly TRBD1 for D (5 bases). V shed 4 bases and J shed 2 bases, with 15 bases lying between them. The CDR3 extends over 14 amino acids. The V gene's germline CDR1 is GTSNPN and CDR2 SVGIG (reference sequence). CDR3 residues: CAWTRRTITYEQYF. CDR3 DNA sequence: TGTGCCTGGACTAGAAGGACAATTACCTACGAGCAGTACTTC.

The table lists this clone with a few counts. J is TRBJ1-6 and V is TRBV27; 8 positions agree with TRBD1. With V trimmed by 3 bases and J by 10 bases, 2 bases remained unmatched. Per the germline V gene, CDR1 is MNHEY and CDR2 is SMNVEV (reference sequence). This CDR3 region has 13 residues. The CDR3 loop is CASSLDRVSPLHF. The CDR3 DNA is TGTGCCAGCAGTTTGGACAGGGTCTCACCCCTCCACTTT.

The J gene is TRBJ2-1, the V gene TRBV5-1; 12 nucleotides align to TRBD2. V shed 4 bases, J shed 6 bases, and the junction held 5 bases outside the gene matches. This CDR3 region has 15 residues. Germline V gene data show CDR1 as SGHRS and CDR2 as YFSETQ. This CDR3 is CASSATSGSGNEQFF. CDR3 nucleotides: TGCGCCAGCAGCGCGACTAGCGGGAGTGGCAATGAGCAGTTCTTC.

The V call is TRBV18, the J call TRBJ2-7, with 7 bases that match TRBD1. This CDR3 is built from 15 residues. Trimming removed 2 bases from V and 2 bases from J; junction bases left unmatched: 6. Germline V gene sequence: CDR1 KGHSH, CDR2 LQKENI. CDR3 protein: CASSPGAGGAYEQYF. CDR3 sequence (DNA): TGTGCCAGCTCACCAGGCGCAGGGGGTGCCTACGAGCAGTACTTC.

The V call is TRBV18, the J call TRBJ2-2; the match to TRBD2 covers 11 bases. With V trimmed by 6 bases and J by 6 bases, 9 bases remained unmatched. There are 16 residues in the CDR3. CDR1 is KGHSH, CDR2 LQKENI, per germline. The chain's CDR3 is CASSPTSGSLAGELFF. CDR3 in DNA: TGTGCCAGCTCTCCAACTAGCGGGAGTCTCGCCGGGGAGCTGTTTTTT.

The chain joins TRBV28 to TRBJ2-5; TRBD1 might be the D (7 bases). The CDR3 loop spans 14 amino acids. Germline-derived CDR1 and CDR2 are MDHEN and SYDVKM. V shed 3 bases and J shed 7 bases, with 15 bases lying between them. CDR3 in amino acids: CASSFNAQGGTQYF. The CDR3 region has the DNA TGTGCCAGCAGTTTTAATGCGCAGGGGGGGACCCAGTACTTC.

Regarding this clone: The same CDR3 can be traced to other DNA sequences in this sample. The rearrangement uses TRBV29-1 and TRBJ2-3; possible D gene TRBD1, 5 bases. Germline CDR1 and CDR2: SQVTM and ANQGSEA. Trimming shortened V by 3 bases and J by 6 bases, and 13 bases separated the two germline ends. The CDR3 extends over 13 amino acids. CDR3 region: CSVDWSQGDTQYF. CDR3 bases: TGCAGCGTTGATTGGAGCCAGGGTGATACGCAGTATTTT.

The V gene is TRBV6-5, the J gene TRBJ1-3; D ambiguous. Germline V lookup: CDR1 MNHEY, CDR2 SVGAGI. This CDR3 has 12 amino acids. V was pared by 6 bases and J by 2 bases, with 5 bases between. In DNA form, the CDR3 reads TGTGCCAGCAGCCGGCCTGGAAACACCATATATTTT. This encodes CASSRPGNTIYF.

The V call is TRBV5-1, the J call TRBJ2-3; 8 nucleotides line up with TRBD1. CDR1 SGHRS and CDR2 YFSETQ come from the germline V gene. J lost 4 bases, V lost 4 bases, and 5 bases had no gene match. CDR3 length equals 14 residues. This CDR3 is CASSLGTGADTQYF. In DNA form, the CDR3 reads TGCGCCAGCAGCCTAGGGACAGGCGCAGATACGCAGTATTTT.

The chain recombines TRBV7-2 with TRBJ2-5, with D possibly being TRBD2 (5 bases). Trimming shortened V by 2 bases and J by 4 bases, and 11 bases separated the two germline ends. Germline loops: CDR1 SGHTA, CDR2 FQGNSA. The CDR3 has 14 residues. The CDR3 DNA follows: TGTGCCAGCAGCTTAATCTCTGGGAGAGAGACCCAGTACTTC. This gives the protein CASSLISGRETQYF. The variable domain in full, with the rest retrieved from reference TRBV7-2 and TRBJ2-5, is GAGVSQSPSNKVTEKGKDVELRCDPISGHTALYWYRQSLGQGLEFLIYFQGNSAPDKSGLPSDRFSAERTGGSVSTLTIQRTQQEDSAVYLCASSLISGRETQYFGPGTRLLVL.

This clone was observed once. The chain uses TRBV5-1 and TRBJ1-5, with 7 bases matching TRBD1. Germline CDR1 SGHRS, CDR2 YFSETQ. With 4 bases clipped from V and 3 bases from J, the junction kept 4 bases outside the gene matches. The CDR3 consists of 14 residues. CDR3 sequence (DNA): TGCGCCAGCAGCCCGACAGGGATCAATCAGCCCCAGCATTTT. Translating gives CASSPTGINQPQHF.

V gene TRBV10-3 combines with J gene TRBJ2-2; no definite D call. Germline CDR1 reads ENHRY; CDR2 reads SYGVKD. The CDR3 covers 13 residues. V gave up 7 bases and J gave up 5 bases, with 11 bases separating them. The CDR3 protein is CAITGSSTGELFF. The CDR3 nucleotides are TGTGCCATCACTGGTTCGTCAACCGGGGAGCTGTTTTTT.

The rearrangement uses TRBV29-1 and TRBJ2-1; D is perhaps TRBD1 (6 bases). The CDR3 is made up of 14 amino acids. With 5 bases removed from V and 0 bases from J, the gap between germline ends came to 11 bases. The V gene's germline CDR1 is SQVTM and CDR2 ANQGSEA. The CDR3 sequence: CSVHRDNSYNEQFF. CDR3 coding DNA: TGCAGCGTTCACCGGGACAACTCCTACAATGAGCAGTTCTTC.

This chain joins TRBV7-7 and TRBJ1-1; TRBD1 matches 9 bases. The CDR3 sequence is 12 residues long. Germline V gives CDR1 SSHAT, CDR2 FNYEAQ (reference sequence). Trimming at V came to 5 bases and at J to 9 bases, leaving 4 bases not matched to a gene. The CDR3 DNA sequence: TGTGCCAGCAGCACCGGGACAGGGAAAGCTTTCTTT. It specifies CASSTGTGKAFF.

The chain recombines TRBV19 with TRBJ1-4, with D possibly being TRBD1 (5 bases). V lost 8 bases and J 0 bases, leaving 19 bases between the germline ends. Germline V lookup: CDR1 LNHDA, CDR2 SQIVND (reference sequence). This CDR3 comprises 17 residues. The CDR3: CASLPKGDRPTNEKLFF. Here the CDR3 DNA reads TGTGCCAGTCTCCCAAAGGGAGACAGACCAACTAATGAAAAACTGTTTTTT.

This chain joins TRBV5-1 and TRBJ2-1; 8 bases are shared with TRBD1. The germline V gene has CDR1 SGHRS and CDR2 YFSETQ. The trim removed 6 bases at V and 3 bases at J, leaving 2 bases unmatched. The CDR3 has 13 amino acids. The CDR3 spells CASNGQGYNEQFF. The CDR3, as DNA: TGCGCCAGCAACGGACAGGGCTACAATGAGCAGTTCTTC.

The chain employs TRBV4-2 and TRBJ2-3; D gene ambiguous. Germline CDR1 and CDR2: LGHNA and YNFKEQ. The CDR3 extends over 17 amino acids. V shed 0 bases and J shed 5 bases, with 18 bases lying between them. CDR3 amino acids: CASSQDPGPVSRDTQYF. The CDR3 DNA sequence: TGTGCCAGCAGCCAAGATCCCGGCCCGGTGTCTAGAGATACGCAGTATTTT.

J is TRBJ1-2 and V is TRBV30, with a tentative D call TRBD1 (5 bases). V gave up 3 bases and J gave up 7 bases, with 12 bases separating them. In germline, CDR1 is GTSNPN, CDR2 SVGIG (reference sequence). This CDR3 has 12 amino acids. CDR3 in DNA: TGTGCCTGGAGGCAGGACGGGGGTGGCTACACCTTC. This codes for CAWRQDGGGYTF.

The rearrangement links TRBV10-2 to TRBJ2-2, with D maybe TRBD1 (6 bases). Per germline, CDR1 WSHSY and CDR2 SAAADI. This CDR3 has 13 amino acids. Between the trimmed V and J ends, which lost 5 bases and 4 bases, there was a span of 8 bases. CDR3: CASSPDSTGELFF. CDR3 coding DNA: TGCGCCAGCAGTCCGGACAGCACCGGGGAGCTGTTTTTT.

The chain employs TRBV25-1 and TRBJ2-2, with D hard to call. Germline V gene data show CDR1 as MGHDK and CDR2 as SYGVNS. Trimming pared 2 bases from V and 0 bases from J, leaving 10 bases between. The CDR3 covers 16 residues. The CDR3 DNA follows: TGTGCCAGCAGTGAAATATCGACGGCGAACACCGGGGAGCTGTTTTTT. Translated, it gives CASSEISTANTGELFF.

A note on this clone: One junction end does not reproduce the germline sequence, and a read error may be involved. V is TRBV7-2 and J is TRBJ1-1; D might be TRBD1 (5 bases). The CDR3 sequence is 14 residues long. Germline values: CDR1 SGHTA, CDR2 FQGNSA. CDR3 loop: CASSLVGGNAEAFF. Written as DNA, the CDR3 is TGTGCCAGCAGCTTAGTTGGGGGGAACGCTGAAGCTTTCTTT.

This clone has a single count. V usage is TRBV5-1 and J usage is TRBJ1-4, with a weak D call TRBD1 (6 bases). The CDR3 length is 13 residues. The germline V and J ends were trimmed by 1 base and 12 bases, with 13 bases remaining between them. Per the germline V gene, CDR1 is SGHRS and CDR2 is YFSETQ. The CDR3 sequence: CASSLKVAGELFF. The CDR3 DNA is TGCGCCAGCAGCTTGAAGGTCGCAGGGGAACTGTTTTTT. Based on the CDR3 plus reference TRBV5-1 and TRBJ1-4, the full variable domain is KAGVTQTPRYLIKTRGQQVTLSCSPISGHRSVSWYQQTPGQGLQFLFEYFSETQRNKGNFPGRFSGRQFSNSRSEMNVSTLELGDSALYLCASSLKVAGELFFGSGTQLSVL.

This chain links TRBV9 with TRBJ1-3; D gene uncertain. Germline CDR1 SGDLS, CDR2 YYNGEE. This CDR3 comprises 14 residues. The V end was cut by 2 bases, the J end by 0 bases, with 6 bases between. The CDR3 loop reads CASSVLSSGNTIYF. The CDR3 DNA is TGTGCCAGCAGCGTCTTGAGCTCTGGAAACACCATATATTTT.

CDR3 amino acids: CASSLDLANSYNEQFF. CDR3 sequence (DNA): TGTGCCAGCAGTTTAGACCTAGCGAACTCCTACAATGAGCAGTTCTTC. The chain couples TRBV28 to TRBJ2-1; the D gene is possibly TRBD2 (6 bases). CDR1 and CDR2 (germline): MDHEN, SYDVKM. This CDR3 region has 16 residues. V gave up 2 bases and J gave up 0 bases, with 11 bases separating them.